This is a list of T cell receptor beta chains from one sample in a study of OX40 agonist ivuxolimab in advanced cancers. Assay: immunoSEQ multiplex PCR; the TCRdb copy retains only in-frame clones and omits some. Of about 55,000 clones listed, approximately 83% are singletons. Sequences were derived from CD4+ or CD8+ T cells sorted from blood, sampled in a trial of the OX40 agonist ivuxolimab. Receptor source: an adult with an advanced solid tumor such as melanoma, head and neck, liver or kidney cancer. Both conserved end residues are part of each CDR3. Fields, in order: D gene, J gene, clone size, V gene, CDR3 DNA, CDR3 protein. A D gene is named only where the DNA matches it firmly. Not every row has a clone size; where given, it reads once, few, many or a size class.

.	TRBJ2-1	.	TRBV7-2	TGTGCCAGCAACCACGGGGGCGATTACAATGAGCAGTTCTTC	CASNHGGDYNEQFF
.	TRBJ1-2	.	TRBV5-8	TGTGCCAGCAGCTTGGTAACGGGGATCCCCTATGGCTACACCTTC	CASSLVTGIPYGYTF
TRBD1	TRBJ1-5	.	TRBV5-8	TGTGCCAGCAGCCATAATGAACCCCGGGACAGGGTAGGGGATCAGCCCCAGCATTTT	CASSHNEPRDRVGDQPQHF
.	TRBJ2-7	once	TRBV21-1	TGTGCCCAGCCCAGGGGAACAGGGTTCTACGAGCAGTACTTC	CAQPRGTGFYEQYF
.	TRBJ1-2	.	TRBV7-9	TGTGCCAGCAGCTTGGTCGGGGTCCTTGCGTTTGGCTACACCTTC	CASSLVGVLAFGYTF
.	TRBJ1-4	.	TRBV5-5	TGTGCCAGCAGCTGGGGGACTTTGACCCTAGGGGAAAAACTGTTTTTT	CASSWGTLTLGEKLFF
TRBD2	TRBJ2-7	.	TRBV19	TGTGCCAGTAGTACACTAGCGGGGCGCTACGAGCAGTACTTC	CASSTLAGRYEQYF
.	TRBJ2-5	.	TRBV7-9	TGTGCCAGCAGCTGGGGGTCGGGGTACCAAGAGACCCAGTACTTC	CASSWGSGYQETQYF
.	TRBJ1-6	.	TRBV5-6	TGTGCCAGCAGCTGGGCAGGCGGGAATTCACCCCTCCACTTT	CASSWAGGNSPLHF
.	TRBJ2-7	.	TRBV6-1	TGTGCCAGCAGTGAAGCTGTTTTTGCCAGGGGCGAGGACGAGCAGTACTTC	CASSEAVFARGEDEQYF
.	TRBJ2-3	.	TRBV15	TGTGCCACCAGCCCCAGGGGCACAGATACGCAGTATTTT	CATSPRGTDTQYF
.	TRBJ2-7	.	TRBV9	TGTGCCAGCAGCGCCTCAGGGGTGGGAGGGGGCGCATACGAGCAGTACTTC	CASSASGVGGGAYEQYF
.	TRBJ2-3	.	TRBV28	TGTGCCAGCAGTTTCCCCCCAGATACGCAGTATTTT	CASSFPPDTQYF
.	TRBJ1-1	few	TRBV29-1	TGCAGCGTTGGGACCTACACTGAAGCTTTCTTT	CSVGTYTEAFF
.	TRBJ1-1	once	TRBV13	TGTGCCAGCAGCTTAGCAGGGCAGAACTTTAGGGGGGGAGCTTTCTTT	CASSLAGQNFRGGAFF
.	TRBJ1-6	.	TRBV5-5	TGTGCCAGCAGCACCGTCGGTGGGGGGGCAAGGTCACCCCTCCACTTT	CASSTVGGGARSPLHF
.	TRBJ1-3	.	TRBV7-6	TGTGCCAGCAGCTTATTTAGCGAGGACTCTGGAAACACCATATATTTT	CASSLFSEDSGNTIYF
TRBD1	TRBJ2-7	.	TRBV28	TGTGCCAGCAATGGCCGAGACAGGGGGCACGAGCAGTACTTC	CASNGRDRGHEQYF
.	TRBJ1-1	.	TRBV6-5	TGTGCCAGCGGTTTGGAAGCTTTCTTT	CASGLEAFF
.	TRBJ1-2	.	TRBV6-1	TGTGCCAGCAGTGAGGCGGGGACCTATGGCTACACCTTC	CASSEAGTYGYTF
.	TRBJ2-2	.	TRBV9	TGTGCCAGCAGCGTAGCCAGCGCGAACACCGGGGAGCTGTTTTTT	CASSVASANTGELFF
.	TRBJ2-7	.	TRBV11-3	TGTGCCAGCAGCTTAGGACATCTCTCCTACGAGCAGTACTTC	CASSLGHLSYEQYF
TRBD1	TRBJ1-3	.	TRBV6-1	TGTGCCAGCAGTGAAGGGTGGACAGGGTTCTCTGGAAACACCATATATTTT	CASSEGWTGFSGNTIYF
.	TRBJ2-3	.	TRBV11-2	TGTGCCAGCAGCTTAGATCCAGACCCTAGCACAGATACGCAGTATTTT	CASSLDPDPSTDTQYF
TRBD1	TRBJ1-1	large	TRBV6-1	TGTGCCAGCAGTATCCACAGGGGCACTGAAGCTTTCTTT	CASSIHRGTEAFF